These 29 T cell receptor beta chains were all obtained from the same sample, sequenced in a study of cytomegalovirus exposure and HLA in healthy donors. PCR was performed using 60 Vbeta and 13 Jbeta primers. Data came from immunoSEQ multiplex PCR; TCRdb stores just in-frame clones and leaves some out. This table lists over 100,000 clones. The sample was PBMCs. The receptors here all came from a man in his forties in good health and CMV-seropositive.

CDR3 loop: CASSRRTGSMQEKSGYTF. CDR3 DNA sequence: TGTGCCAGCAGCCGTAGGACAGGTAGCATGCAAGAAAAAAGCGGCTACACCTTC. V gene TRBV7-9 combines with J gene TRBJ1-2; 7 bases are shared with TRBD1. The CDR3 runs to 18 residues. The V and J ends lost 5 bases and 8 bases, in that order; junction bases with no gene match: 23. CDR1 SEHNR and CDR2 FQNEAQ come from the germline V gene (reference sequence).

The gene calls are TRBV5-1 and TRBJ1-2, with D uncertain. V dropped 4 bases and J dropped 7 bases, with 14 bases sitting between them. This CDR3 comprises 13 residues. Per germline, CDR1 SGHRS and CDR2 YFSETQ. The CDR3, as DNA: TGCGCCAGCAGCGACGACCAAGCGGGTGGCTACACCTTC. This gives the protein CASSDDQAGGYTF.

The chain employs TRBV5-6 and TRBJ1-2, with 9 bases identical to TRBD1. The CDR3 has 14 amino acids. CDR1 is SGHDT and CDR2 is YYEEEE in the germline V gene. V lost 4 bases and J lost 3; bases outside the gene matches: 4. The CDR3 nucleotides read TGTGCCAGCAGCCGCCGGACAGGGGACTATGGCTACACCTTC. This gives the protein CASSRRTGDYGYTF.

The chain uses TRBV4-1 and TRBJ2-6; perhaps TRBD2 as D (6 bases). V was trimmed by 3 bases and J by 4 bases, leaving 19 bases between them. Germline V gene data show CDR1 as MGHRA and CDR2 as YSYEKL. The CDR3 length is 18 residues. DNA of the CDR3: TGCGCCAGCAGCCACACCCCAAGGGAGGCTTTCGGGGCCAACGTCCTGACTTTC. It specifies CASSHTPREAFGANVLTF.

The chain is built from TRBV6-5 and TRBJ2-7; TRBD1 matches at 8 bases. The CDR3 extends over 14 amino acids. From germline, CDR1 is MNHEY and CDR2 SVGAGI. The V gene end was trimmed by 5 bases and the J gene end by 5 bases; junction bases not matched to a gene: 8. The CDR3 loop is CASSATGTGNEQYF. CDR3 in DNA: TGTGCCAGCAGTGCAACCGGGACAGGTAACGAGCAGTACTTC.

This chain connects TRBV18 to TRBJ1-1, with D tentatively TRBD1 (5 bases). This CDR3 spans 13 amino acids. The germline V gene encodes CDR1 KGHSH and CDR2 LQKENI. The V gene lost 4 bases and the J gene lost 1 base, with 7 bases spanning the gap. CDR3 residues: CASSLGQNTEAFF. The CDR3 coding sequence is TGTGCCAGCTCACTGGGGCAGAACACTGAAGCTTTCTTT. The entire variable domain, with the rest obtained from reference TRBV18 and TRBJ1-1, is as follows: NAGVMQNPRHLVRRRGQEARLRCSPMKGHSHVYWYRQLPEEGLKFMVYLQKENIIDESGMPKERFSAEFPKEGPSILRIQQVVRGDSAAYFCASSLGQNTEAFFGQGTRLTVV.

The chain couples TRBV5-8 to TRBJ2-2; D is unresolved. The length of the CDR3 is 12 residues. V was trimmed by 5 bases and J by 3 bases, leaving 5 bases between them. The germline gives CDR1 SGHTS, CDR2 YDEGEE. CDR3 residues: CASRFDTGELFF. In DNA form, the CDR3 reads TGTGCCAGCAGATTCGACACCGGGGAGCTGTTTTTT.

V gene TRBV27 combines with J gene TRBJ1-4, with D possibly TRBD1 on 5 matching bases. Germline CDR1 reads MNHEY; CDR2 reads SMNVEV (reference sequence). The CDR3 runs 14 residues. Trimming stripped 5 bases from V and 2 bases from J, with 9 bases between. The CDR3 here is CASSEHRTNEKLFF. CDR3 sequence (DNA): TGTGCCAGCAGTGAACACAGGACTAATGAAAAACTGTTTTTT.

The gene calls are TRBV6-5 and TRBJ2-7, with TRBD2 identical over 7 bases. This CDR3 is 14 amino acids long. Germline CDR1 reads MNHEY; CDR2 reads SVGAGI. After removal of 6 bases from V and 3 bases from J, the junction contained 8 bases not matched to a gene. CDR3: CASSLGTNNYEQYF. In DNA form, the CDR3 reads TGTGCCAGCAGCCTCGGGACTAACAACTACGAGCAGTACTTC.

The V call is TRBV10-2, the J call TRBJ2-3; D unclear. The CDR3 runs 14 residues. Germline CDR1 is WSHSY and CDR2 is SAAADI. Trimming stripped 3 bases from V and 1 base from J, with 8 bases between. The CDR3 sequence is CASSDSWGTDTQYF. CDR3 nucleotides: TGCGCCAGCAGTGATAGCTGGGGCACAGATACGCAGTATTTT.

This chain uses TRBV28 with TRBJ2-6, with a possible D match to TRBD1 (5 bases). Looked up from germline, CDR1 is MDHEN and CDR2 is SYDVKM. The V and J ends lost 2 bases and 2 bases respectively, with 10 bases between them. The CDR3 consists of 16 residues. CDR3 sequence: CASSLPGLAGANVLTF. In DNA, the CDR3 is TGTGCCAGCAGTTTACCAGGGCTCGCTGGGGCCAACGTCCTGACTTTC.

On this clone: The junction departs from germline at one end; a sequencing error may be responsible. V is TRBV5-6 and J is TRBJ2-1; D gene unclear. Germline CDR1 is SGHDT and CDR2 is YYEEEE. This CDR3 region has 11 residues. The CDR3 region is CASGFRDEQFF. The CDR3 nucleotides are TGTGCCAGCGGCTTCCGGGATGAGCAGTTCTTC.

The CDR3 loop reads CASSLAVGSTGELFF. As DNA, the CDR3 is TGCGCCAGCAGCTTGGCGGTAGGGAGCACCGGGGAGCTGTTTTTT. The chain joins TRBV5-1 to TRBJ2-2; maybe TRBD2 (5 bases). V was shortened by 0 bases and J by 4 bases, with 10 bases between the two germline ends. Germline-derived CDR1 and CDR2 are SGHRS and YFSETQ. The CDR3 has 15 amino acids.

The chain carries TRBV6-5 and TRBJ1-1; 8 bases match TRBD1. Germline V gene lookup returns CDR1 MNHEY and CDR2 SVGAGI. V dropped 2 bases and J dropped 4; count of bases not matched to a gene: 3. The CDR3 contains 14 residues. The CDR3 region is CASSYAGGFTEAFF. The CDR3 DNA reads as TGTGCCAGCAGTTACGCAGGGGGCTTCACTGAAGCTTTCTTT.

J is TRBJ2-1 and V is TRBV6-1, with TRBD2 identical over 9 bases. Germline V gives CDR1 MNHNS, CDR2 SASEGT. The V gene end was trimmed by 3 bases and the J gene end by 2 bases; junction bases not matched to a gene: 2. This CDR3 contains 15 residues. This chain's CDR3 is CASSEREGPYNEQFF. The CDR3 coding sequence is TGTGCCAGCAGTGAGCGGGAGGGCCCCTACAATGAGCAGTTCTTC.

J is TRBJ2-7 and V is TRBV14; D possibly corresponds to TRBD2 (6 bases). The V and J ends lost 5 bases and 9 bases respectively, with 14 bases between them. CDR1 and CDR2 (germline): SGHDN, FVKESK. The CDR3 is 12 residues long. CDR3 sequence reads: CASSDLRGGQYF. DNA for the CDR3: TGTGCCAGCAGCGACCTTCGGGGAGGGCAGTACTTC.

V and J are TRBV2 and TRBJ1-3, with TRBD1 as a possible D gene (6 bases). The V and J ends lost 11 bases and 0 bases respectively, with 14 bases between them. The CDR3 is made up of 14 amino acids. The germline V gene encodes CDR1 SNHLY and CDR2 FYNNEI. CDR3 DNA: TGTGCCTCCGAGGGACACATCTCTGGAAACACCATATATTTT. It yields the protein CASEGHISGNTIYF.

The gene calls are TRBV6-5 and TRBJ2-3; D is perhaps TRBD1 (5 bases). CDR1 is MNHEY, CDR2 SVGAGI, per germline. The germline V and J ends were trimmed by 0 bases and 5 bases, with 12 bases remaining between them. This CDR3 is 15 amino acids long. CDR3 DNA sequence: TGTGCCAGCAGTTACTCGACTCAGGGAAGAGATACGCAGTATTTT. It codes for CASSYSTQGRDTQYF.

J is TRBJ2-5 and V is TRBV4-2; 7 positions agree with TRBD1. CDR3 length equals 17 residues. Trimming took 1 base from V and 1 from J; bases not matched to a gene: 9. The germline gives CDR1 LGHNA, CDR2 YNFKEQ. This CDR3 is CASSQGTGQAIQETQYF. CDR3 in DNA: TGTGCCAGCAGCCAAGGGACCGGACAGGCGATCCAAGAGACCCAGTACTTC.

The rearrangement uses TRBV7-8 and TRBJ2-5, with 9 bases fitting TRBD1. J was trimmed by 1 base and V by 5 bases; bases with no gene match: 8. This CDR3 is built from 16 residues. Germline V gene sequence: CDR1 SGHVS, CDR2 FQNEAQ. The CDR3 DNA reads TGTGCCAGCAGCCAACCGGGACAGGGAACCCAAGAGACCCAGTACTTC. Its protein product is CASSQPGQGTQETQYF.

This chain connects TRBV27 to TRBJ2-7, with 7 nucleotides matching TRBD2. V was clipped by 2 bases and J by 7 bases; unmatched bases: 20. CDR3 length: 18 amino acids. Germline CDR1 and CDR2: MNHEY and SMNVEV (reference sequence). The CDR3 DNA is TGTGCCAGCAGTTTACGACCCCCTGGCGGGAGTACTTTGGGGGAGCAGTACTTC. It yields the protein CASSLRPPGGSTLGEQYF.

The rearrangement uses TRBV5-4 and TRBJ2-1, with D perhaps matching TRBD1 (6 bases). In germline, CDR1 is SGHNT, CDR2 YYREEE (reference sequence). Trimming took off 4 bases at V and 9 bases at J, with 8 bases between the two ends. This CDR3 is 11 amino acids long. The CDR3 region has the DNA TGTGCCAGCAGCCAACAGGGTGAGCAGTTCTTC. It is translated as CASSQQGEQFF.

This chain uses TRBV19 with TRBJ1-4; D ambiguous. V shed 5 bases and J shed 3 bases, with 16 bases lying between them. This CDR3 comprises 16 residues. Germline CDR1 is LNHDA and CDR2 is SQIVND (reference sequence). The CDR3 sequence: CASSAYFFSANEKLFF. CDR3 sequence (DNA): TGTGCCAGTAGTGCCTACTTCTTTTCGGCTAATGAAAAACTGTTTTTT.

The chain couples TRBV19 to TRBJ2-5, with D hard to call. Deletions cut 4 bases from V and 5 bases from J, with 23 bases between. CDR1 and CDR2 from the germline V gene are LNHDA and SQIVND (reference sequence). This CDR3 spans 17 amino acids. CDR3 region: CASSSPPGVTLRETQYF. CDR3 coding DNA: TGTGCCAGTAGTAGCCCCCCCGGCGTTACCCTGAGGGAGACCCAGTACTTC. Supplemented by reference TRBV19 and TRBJ2-5, the full variable domain reads DGGITQSPKYLFRKEGQNVTLSCEQNLNHDAMYWYRQDPGQGLRLIYYSQIVNDFQKGDIAEGYSVSREKKESFPLTVTSAQKNPTAFYLCASSSPPGVTLRETQYFGPGTRLLVL.

The gene calls are TRBV9 and TRBJ2-1; D is unclear. This CDR3 spans 15 amino acids. Trimming took off 0 bases at V and 3 bases at J, with 10 bases between the two ends. Germline CDR1 is SGDLS and CDR2 is YYNGEE. The CDR3 loop reads CASSVAGVGYNEQFF. The CDR3 bases are TGTGCCAGCAGCGTAGCTGGTGTCGGCTACAATGAGCAGTTCTTC.

This sequence joins TRBV19 and TRBJ2-2, with D maybe TRBD2 (5 bases). Trimming stripped 10 bases from V and 2 bases from J, with 26 bases between. Germline V lookup: CDR1 LNHDA, CDR2 SQIVND (reference sequence). The CDR3 is 18 amino acids. The CDR3 DNA reads as TGTGCCACCAGGACGGACTCCAAGGTGTCCCAAAACACCGGGGAGCTGTTTTTT. It specifies CATRTDSKVSQNTGELFF.

V is TRBV5-6 and J is TRBJ1-6; D call uncertain. Germline V gene sequence: CDR1 SGHDT, CDR2 YYEEEE. The CDR3 sequence is 15 residues long. V gave up 2 bases and J gave up 1 base, with 7 bases separating them. The CDR3 bases are TGTGCCAGCAGCTTTTCGGGATCCTATAATTCACCCCTCCACTTT. It translates to CASSFSGSYNSPLHF.

The rearrangement uses TRBV5-6 and TRBJ1-2, with a tentative D call TRBD1 (6 bases). This CDR3 region has 15 residues. CDR1 and CDR2 from the germline V gene are SGHDT and YYEEEE. V lost 1 base, J lost 1 base, and 11 bases lay in between. CDR3 amino acids: CASSLPGGLNYGYTF. Here the CDR3 DNA reads TGTGCCAGCAGCTTGCCCGGGGGGCTTAACTATGGCTACACCTTC.

This chain joins TRBV11-2 and TRBJ2-7; unclear D gene. This CDR3 region has 14 residues. V lost 2 bases and J 2 bases, leaving 10 bases between the germline ends. Germline V gives CDR1 SGHAT, CDR2 FQNNGV. The CDR3 region is CASSLSRNPYEQYF. CDR3 sequence (DNA): TGTGCCAGCAGCTTATCTAGGAATCCCTACGAGCAGTACTTC.